Reported below is one T cell receptor (beta chain). What it binds is unknown. This sample was taken from a study of shared clonotypes between healthy human individuals. Points from the study as a whole: Relative to memory subsets, naive subsets generally showed larger estimated richness.

Donors were healthy HIV-negative adults without recently reported acute infections or vaccinations. CD4+ cells yielded CD45RA+ naive and CD45RA-negative memory subsets. Data came from immunoSEQ multiplex PCR; TCRdb stores just in-frame clones and leaves some out. This sample has fewer than 1.6 million clones, with around 98.5% found just once. The germline V gene encodes CDR1 SGHAT and CDR2 FQDESV (reference sequence). The CDR3 contains 15 residues. V shed 1 base, J shed 6 bases, and the junction held 5 bases outside the gene matches. The source is a man aged 30-40 years in good health. Sequencing was carried out using naive CD4+ T cells sorted from blood. As to subset: CD45RA+ positively selected. The chain carries TRBV11-1 and TRBJ2-1; 8 bases align to TRBD1. This chain's CDR3 is CASSLGDRRSNEQFF. The CDR3 DNA reads TGTGCCAGCAGCTTAGGGGACAGGAGAAGCAATGAGCAGTTCTTC.